Listed below are T cell receptor beta chains from one sample, sequenced in a study of early T cells in non-severe SARS-CoV-2 infection. TCRdb re-called the 5' RACE reads with MiXCR, one entry per CDR3 protein. The repertoire holds fewer than 60,000 distinct CDR3 sequences, with roughly 8.8% as singletons. Sequencing used whole blood. The receptors derive from an adult who was a healthcare worker with PCR-confirmed SARS-CoV-2 infection or an uninfected control (not recorded which). CDR3s include the opening cysteine and the closing phenylalanine or tryptophan. D genes are given only for firm matches. The listing skips clone size in some rows; elsewhere it reads once, few, many or a size class.

CDR3 DNA: TGTGCCAGCAGACCTTCCCCGGGAAACGAGTATGGCTACACCTTC
CDR3 protein: CASRPSPGNEYGYTF
clone size: .
D gene: .
J gene: TRBJ1-2
V gene: TRBV9
CDR3 length: 15

CDR3 DNA: TGCAGTGCTAGAGGCGGGCGGGGTCCCTACGAGCAGTACTTC
CDR3 protein: CSARGGRGPYEQYF
clone size: few
D gene: .
J gene: TRBJ2-7
V gene: TRBV20-1
CDR3 length: 14

CDR3 DNA: TGTGTCAGCAGCTTAAACCCGAACACTGAAGCTTTCTTT
CDR3 protein: CVSSLNPNTEAFF
clone size: .
D gene: .
J gene: TRBJ1-1
V gene: TRBV11-3
CDR3 length: 13

CDR3 DNA: TGTGCCAGCAGTTACCCTCCGGGGCCCCAAGAGACCCAGTACTTC
CDR3 protein: CASSYPPGPQETQYF
clone size: few
D gene: .
J gene: TRBJ2-5
V gene: TRBV6-2/TRBV6-3
CDR3 length: 15

CDR3 DNA: TGTGCCACCAGTGCCCGGAGGTCTTCCACAGATACGCAGTATTTT
CDR3 protein: CATSARRSSTDTQYF
clone size: many
D gene: .
J gene: TRBJ2-3
V gene: TRBV24-1
CDR3 length: 15

CDR3 DNA: TGTGCCAGCAGTCGTTCCGGGACAGGGGCAACGGAGACCCAGTACTTC
CDR3 protein: CASSRSGTGATETQYF
clone size: few
D gene: TRBD1
J gene: TRBJ2-5
V gene: TRBV6-5
CDR3 length: 16

CDR3 DNA: TGTGCCAGCAGCCAGGGACAGGGGTCGGGCTATGGCTACACCTTC
CDR3 protein: CASSQGQGSGYGYTF
clone size: many
D gene: TRBD1
J gene: TRBJ1-2
V gene: TRBV7-9
CDR3 length: 15

CDR3 DNA: TGTGCCAGCAGGACCCCGGGGGGGGGCCCGGGGGAGCAGTACTTC
CDR3 protein: CASRTPGGGPGEQYF
clone size: many
D gene: TRBD2
J gene: TRBJ2-7
V gene: TRBV28
CDR3 length: 15

CDR3 DNA: TGCGCCAGCGGTCCACAGGTCCAGAGCACTGAAGCTTTCTTT
CDR3 protein: CASGPQVQSTEAFF
clone size: many
D gene: .
J gene: TRBJ1-1
V gene: TRBV5-1
CDR3 length: 14

CDR3 DNA: TGTGCCAGCAGTCGCCCGGGACTAGCGGGAGGAGGTCGCGAATACGAGCAGTACTTC
CDR3 protein: CASSRPGLAGGGREYEQYF
clone size: many
D gene: TRBD2
J gene: TRBJ2-7
V gene: TRBV6-2/TRBV6-3
CDR3 length: 19

CDR3 DNA: TGTGCCAGCACCCTAGCGGGATCGAATGAGCAGTTCTTC
CDR3 protein: CASTLAGSNEQFF
clone size: many
D gene: TRBD2
J gene: TRBJ2-1
V gene: TRBV28
CDR3 length: 13

CDR3 DNA: TGTGCCAGTAGTCTTTCCCTAGCCCGGGTTTCAGATACGCAGTATTTT
CDR3 protein: CASSLSLARVSDTQYF
clone size: many
D gene: .
J gene: TRBJ2-3
V gene: TRBV19
CDR3 length: 16